The 10 T cell receptor beta chains listed next were all sequenced from one sample in a study of blood T cell repertoires in COVID-19. The method was immunoSEQ multiplex PCR; TCRdb's version includes in-frame clones alone and lacks a portion of them. The sample lists a few hundred thousand clones, 70% to 85% occurring once. The source material was peripheral blood. The receptors derive from a woman between 40 and 55 years old who had recovered from COVID-19.

V and J are TRBV9 and TRBJ1-4, with D possibly matching TRBD1 (5 bases). The CDR3 covers 15 residues. Germline-derived CDR1 and CDR2 are SGDLS and YYNGEE. The V and J ends lost 1 base and 0 bases respectively, with 7 bases between them. Written as DNA, the CDR3 is TGTGCCAGCAGCGTATGGGGGGCAACTAATGAAAAACTGTTTTTT. Translating gives CASSVWGATNEKLFF.

The chain employs TRBV19 and TRBJ2-7, with 9 bases matching TRBD1. CDR3 length equals 18 residues. The J segment lost 6 bases and the V segment lost 5 bases, leaving 20 bases of the junction unmatched. Looked up from germline, CDR1 is LNHDA and CDR2 is SQIVND (reference sequence). CDR3 region: CASSPGTGYQHRVVEQYF. CDR3 nucleotides: TGTGCCAGTAGTCCCGGGACAGGGTATCAGCATCGGGTCGTCGAGCAGTACTTC.

This clone was seen once. The chain recombines TRBV6-6 with TRBJ2-1; 9 nucleotides line up with TRBD1. CDR1 is MNHNY and CDR2 is SVGAGI in the germline V gene (reference sequence). The CDR3 consists of 15 residues. J was trimmed by 6 bases and V by 6 bases; bases with no gene match: 9. The CDR3 nucleotides are TGTGCCAGCAGCAACCGGGACAGGGTAGGCAATGAGCAGTTCTTC. This gives the protein CASSNRDRVGNEQFF.

This clone was recorded once. J is TRBJ1-2 and V is TRBV6-5, with 8 bases aligning to TRBD1. The CDR3 runs to 15 residues. The V segment lost 5 bases and the J segment 7 bases; nucleotides outside the gene matches: 12. CDR1 is MNHEY, CDR2 SVGAGI, per germline. The CDR3 here is CASSRPGTGGIGYTF. The CDR3 DNA reads as TGTGCCAGCAGTCGGCCCGGTACAGGGGGTATTGGCTACACCTTC.

The gene calls are TRBV3-1 (or the pseudogene TRBV3-2) and TRBJ2-7; D remains unclear. CDR1 is LGHDT and CDR2 is YNNKEL in the germline V gene (reference sequence). Deletions cut 4 bases from V and 2 bases from J, with 15 bases between. This CDR3 is built from 15 residues. Written as DNA, the CDR3 is TGTGCCAGCAGCCGTAACTTGGGCAGAGCCTACGAGCAGTACTTC. Residues: CASSRNLGRAYEQYF.

The chain is built from TRBV7-2 and TRBJ1-2; D remains ambiguous. V was trimmed by 1 base and J by 8 bases, leaving 23 bases between them. This CDR3 region has 17 residues. Germline V gene data show CDR1 as SGHTA and CDR2 as FQGNSA. The CDR3 reads CASSLDGSVAAIIGYTF. CDR3 in DNA: TGTGCCAGCAGCTTAGATGGGTCCGTGGCGGCTATCATAGGCTACACCTTC. Full variable domain (remainder filled in from reference TRBV7-2 and TRBJ1-2): GAGVSQSPSNKVTEKGKDVELRCDPISGHTALYWYRQSLGQGLEFLIYFQGNSAPDKSGLPSDRFSAERTGGSVSTLTIQRTQQEDSAVYLCASSLDGSVAAIIGYTFGSGTRLTVV.

The chain employs TRBV1 and TRBJ2-5; the table's D call TRBD2 went unverified against the DNA. TRBV1 is tagged as a pseudogene. This CDR3 region has 21 residues. CDR3 in DNA: TGCACCAGCAGCGACACGGGACTAGCGGGGGGGCCCCCGGTTGAACAAGAGACCCAGTACTTC. The encoded protein is CTSSDTGLAGGPPVEQETQYF.

This chain links TRBV11-2 with TRBJ1-2; the D gene is possibly TRBD1 (5 bases). Germline lookup yields CDR1 SGHAT and CDR2 FQNNGV. V was trimmed by 2 bases and J by 4 bases, leaving 8 bases between them. This CDR3 is built from 13 residues. CDR3 nucleotide sequence: TGTGCCAGCAGCTTAAAGGGGTTCTATGGCTACACCTTC. This translates into CASSLKGFYGYTF.

This clone has just a few counts. The chain carries TRBV27 and TRBJ1-2; D may be TRBD1 (6 bases). The length of the CDR3 is 17 residues. Trimming stripped 1 base from V and 1 base from J, with 16 bases between. CDR1 is MNHEY, CDR2 SMNVEV, per germline (reference sequence). CDR3 bases: TGTGCCAGCAGTTTATTTCCAGGGGCAGGGGATAACTATGGCTACACCTTC. Residues: CASSLFPGAGDNYGYTF.

CDR3 bases: TGTGCCAGCAGCCCTAGGCAGGGGGCAACTGAAGCTTTCTTT. Encoded protein: CASSPRQGATEAFF. The rearrangement links TRBV16 to TRBJ1-1; TRBD1 aligns across 8 bases. The CDR3 is 14 amino acids. With V trimmed by 4 bases and J by 5 bases, 6 bases remained unmatched. Germline-derived CDR1 and CDR2 are KGHSY and FQNENV.